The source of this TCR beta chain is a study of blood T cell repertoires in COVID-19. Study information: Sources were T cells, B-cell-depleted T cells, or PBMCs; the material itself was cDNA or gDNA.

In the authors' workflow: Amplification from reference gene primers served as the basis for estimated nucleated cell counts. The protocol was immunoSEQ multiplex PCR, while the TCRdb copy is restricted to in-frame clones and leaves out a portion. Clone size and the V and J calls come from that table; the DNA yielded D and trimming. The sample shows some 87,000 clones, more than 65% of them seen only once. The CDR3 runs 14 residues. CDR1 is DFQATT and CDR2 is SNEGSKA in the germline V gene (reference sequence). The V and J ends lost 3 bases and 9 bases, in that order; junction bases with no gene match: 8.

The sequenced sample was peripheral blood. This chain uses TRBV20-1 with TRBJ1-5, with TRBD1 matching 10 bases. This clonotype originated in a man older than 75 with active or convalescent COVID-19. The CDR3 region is CSASPGTGDLPQHF. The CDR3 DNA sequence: TGCAGTGCTAGTCCCGGGACAGGGGATTTGCCCCAGCATTTT.